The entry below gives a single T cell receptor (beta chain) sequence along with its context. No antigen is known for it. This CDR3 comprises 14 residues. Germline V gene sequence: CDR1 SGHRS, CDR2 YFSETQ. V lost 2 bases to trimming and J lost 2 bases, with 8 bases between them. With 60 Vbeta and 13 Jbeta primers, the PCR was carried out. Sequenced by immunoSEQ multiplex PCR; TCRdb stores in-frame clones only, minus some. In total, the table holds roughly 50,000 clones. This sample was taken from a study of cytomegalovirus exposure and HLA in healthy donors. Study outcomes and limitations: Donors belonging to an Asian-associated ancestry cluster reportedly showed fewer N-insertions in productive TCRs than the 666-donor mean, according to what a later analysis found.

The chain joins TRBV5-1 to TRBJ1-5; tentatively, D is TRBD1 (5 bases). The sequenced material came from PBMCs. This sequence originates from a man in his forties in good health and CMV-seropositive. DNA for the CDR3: TGCGCCAGCAGCTTTCTAGGGGGCAATCAGCCCCAGCATTTT. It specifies CASSFLGGNQPQHF.